A single sample gave rise to the 17 T cell receptor beta chains below, sequenced in a study of cytomegalovirus exposure and HLA in healthy donors. PCR was performed using 60 Vbeta and 13 Jbeta primers. Some clones are missing from TCRdb's copy, which holds only in-frame ones; the method was immunoSEQ multiplex PCR. This repertoire comprises about 75,000 clones; its ten largest clones make up 3.5% to 4%. Sequences were obtained from PBMCs. The origin of the receptors is a man aged 18-30 years in good health and CMV-seropositive.

The genes are TRBV5-4 and TRBJ1-3; the D gene is possibly TRBD1 (6 bases). V lost 2 bases, J lost 0 bases, and 9 bases lay in between. This CDR3 spans 15 amino acids. In germline, CDR1 is SGHNT, CDR2 YYREEE (reference sequence). CDR3: CASSLGQFSGNTIYF. In DNA form, the CDR3 reads TGTGCCAGCAGCTTAGGACAGTTCTCTGGAAACACCATATATTTT.

The rearrangement links TRBV2 to TRBJ1-4, with D unclear. The V gene's germline CDR1 is SNHLY and CDR2 FYNNEI. V was trimmed by 0 bases and J by 8 bases, leaving 13 bases between them. The CDR3 runs to 15 residues. The chain's CDR3 is CASSEALRVQEKLFF. In DNA form, the CDR3 reads TGTGCCAGCAGTGAAGCGCTGAGGGTGCAAGAAAAACTGTTTTTT.

The genes are TRBV19 and TRBJ1-1; 8 nucleotides line up with TRBD1. Germline CDR1 LNHDA, CDR2 SQIVND (reference sequence). This CDR3 has 14 amino acids. V trimming: 3 bases; J trimming: 4 bases; junction bases outside the gene matches: 4. The CDR3, as DNA: TGTGCCAGTAGTATGGACAGGGAGGGCACTGAAGCTTTCTTT. This gives the protein CASSMDREGTEAFF.

The V and J genes are TRBV15 and TRBJ1-5, with D maybe TRBD1 (6 bases). The CDR3 is made up of 16 amino acids. The ends were cut back, 0 bases at V and 9 bases at J, with 18 bases in the middle. Looked up from germline, CDR1 is LNHNV and CDR2 is YYDKDF (reference sequence). CDR3 DNA: TGTGCCACCAGCAGAGATCCAGGGGTCAGTGATCTGCCCCAGCATTTT. Protein: CATSRDPGVSDLPQHF.

The CDR3 protein is CASRGRTPNQPQHF. CDR3 nucleotide sequence: TGTGCCAGCAGAGGGAGAACCCCCAATCAGCCCCAGCATTTT. This rearrangement joins TRBV2 to TRBJ1-5; D is unresolved. Trimming left V 6 bases short and J 3 bases short, with 12 bases between. CDR1 and CDR2 from the germline V gene are SNHLY and FYNNEI. CDR3 length equals 14 residues.

This chain links TRBV28 with TRBJ1-2; the match to TRBD1 covers 7 bases. The germline V gene encodes CDR1 MDHEN and CDR2 SYDVKM. V trimming: 6 bases; J trimming: 4 bases; junction bases outside the gene matches: 2. CDR3 length: 12 residues. CDR3 region: CASRGQSYGYTF. The CDR3 nucleotides read TGTGCCAGCAGGGGACAGAGCTATGGCTACACCTTC.

The J gene is TRBJ2-7, the V gene TRBV28; D perhaps matches TRBD2 (6 bases). V lost 5 bases, J lost 0 bases, and 14 bases lay in between. The CDR3 covers 15 residues. Germline V CDR1 and CDR2: MDHEN, SYDVKM. CDR3 nucleotide sequence: TGTGCCAGCAGTCCTAGGGCTAGCGTCTCCTACGAGCAGTACTTC. Its protein product is CASSPRASVSYEQYF.

The chain employs TRBV6-1 and TRBJ2-7; perhaps TRBD1 as D (5 bases). Trimming cost V 0 bases and J 3 bases, with 9 bases left between them. This CDR3 is built from 14 residues. Germline CDR1 is MNHNS and CDR2 is SASEGT. CDR3: CASSEAGQIYEQYF. The DNA for the CDR3 is TGTGCCAGCAGTGAAGCGGGGCAGATCTACGAGCAGTACTTC.

The rearrangement links TRBV2 to TRBJ2-2; D perhaps matches TRBD2 (6 bases). V was cut by 7 bases and J by 6 bases, with 9 bases left in between. Germline V gene data show CDR1 as SNHLY and CDR2 as FYNNEI. The CDR3 is 12 amino acids. CDR3 in DNA: TGTGCCAGCACCGGCGGGGCCGGGGAGCTGTTTTTT. Its translation: CASTGGAGELFF.

The rearrangement joins TRBV28 to TRBJ1-2; 7 nucleotides line up with TRBD1. V lost 6 bases and J lost 8; bases outside the gene matches: 3. Germline CDR1 reads MDHEN; CDR2 reads SYDVKM. This CDR3 is 11 amino acids long. CDR3 nucleotide sequence: TGTGCCAGCAGACGACAGGGAGGCTACACCTTC. Translated: CASRRQGGYTF.

The chain carries TRBV6-1 and TRBJ2-1; D unresolved. V was pared by 1 base and J by 4 bases, with 14 bases between. The CDR3 is made up of 16 amino acids. CDR1 MNHNS and CDR2 SASEGT come from the germline V gene. CDR3 bases: TGTGCCAGCAGTGAAGTAACAGCAAAGTTTTACAATGAGCAGTTCTTC. Its protein is CASSEVTAKFYNEQFF.

The V gene is TRBV28, the J gene TRBJ1-5; TRBD1 matches 7 bases. V shed 6 bases, J shed 10 bases, and the junction held 9 bases outside the gene matches. CDR1 and CDR2 from the germline V gene are MDHEN and SYDVKM. The CDR3 is 13 residues long. The chain's CDR3 is CASSSTGIYPQHF. In nucleotides, the CDR3 is TGTGCCAGCAGCTCGACAGGGATTTATCCCCAGCATTTT.

The chain joins TRBV19 to TRBJ1-1, with 7 bases aligning to TRBD1. The CDR3 sequence is 14 residues long. The ends lost 6 bases at V and 3 bases at J; junction bases unmatched: 7. Germline assignment: CDR1 LNHDA and CDR2 SQIVND (reference sequence). CDR3 residues: CASSADRDHTEAFF. The CDR3 DNA follows: TGTGCCAGTAGCGCAGACAGGGACCACACTGAAGCTTTCTTT. The full variable domain, its missing parts supplied by reference TRBV19 and TRBJ1-1, is DGGITQSPKYLFRKEGQNVTLSCEQNLNHDAMYWYRQDPGQGLRLIYYSQIVNDFQKGDIAEGYSVSREKKESFPLTVTSAQKNPTAFYLCASSADRDHTEAFFGQGTRLTVV.

V usage is TRBV4-1 and J usage is TRBJ2-7; TRBD2 is a possible D gene (5 bases). Germline V gene sequence: CDR1 MGHRA, CDR2 YSYEKL. This CDR3 contains 15 residues. The V and J ends lost 4 bases and 2 bases respectively, with 15 bases between them. CDR3 in amino acids: CASSLETGSAYEQYF. The DNA for the CDR3 is TGCGCCAGCAGCCTCGAGACGGGGAGCGCCTACGAGCAGTACTTC.

The rearrangement joins TRBV19 to TRBJ1-2; TRBD1 matches 8 bases. V lost 3 bases to trimming and J lost 10 bases; unmatched junction nucleotides: 7. Germline lookup yields CDR1 LNHDA and CDR2 SQIVND (reference sequence). The CDR3 consists of 13 residues. CDR3 in DNA: TGTGCCAGTAGTATTAGTGGGACAGGAGACTACACCTTC. As protein: CASSISGTGDYTF.

The chain is built from TRBV5-1 and TRBJ2-5; 10 bases map to TRBD1. The CDR3 is 15 residues long. CDR1 and CDR2 from the germline V gene are SGHRS and YFSETQ. The V segment lost 4 bases and the J segment 3 bases; nucleotides outside the gene matches: 6. The CDR3 sequence: CASSMAGTGEETQYF. The CDR3 bases are TGCGCCAGCAGCATGGCCGGGACAGGGGAAGAGACCCAGTACTTC. The complete variable domain, with remaining parts taken from reference TRBV5-1 and TRBJ2-5, reads KAGVTQTPRYLIKTRGQQVTLSCSPISGHRSVSWYQQTPGQGLQFLFEYFSETQRNKGNFPGRFSGRQFSNSRSEMNVSTLELGDSALYLCASSMAGTGEETQYFGPGTRLLVL.

The chain has TRBV27 and TRBJ2-3, with a tentative D call TRBD2 (5 bases). The CDR3 is 16 amino acids. The germline V and J ends were trimmed by 8 bases and 0 bases, with 18 bases remaining between them. Germline CDR1 reads MNHEY; CDR2 reads SMNVEV (reference sequence). The CDR3 bases are TGTGCCAGCTTCTCCTCGGCCGGGATTAGCACAGATACGCAGTATTTT. Its translation is CASFSSAGISTDTQYF.